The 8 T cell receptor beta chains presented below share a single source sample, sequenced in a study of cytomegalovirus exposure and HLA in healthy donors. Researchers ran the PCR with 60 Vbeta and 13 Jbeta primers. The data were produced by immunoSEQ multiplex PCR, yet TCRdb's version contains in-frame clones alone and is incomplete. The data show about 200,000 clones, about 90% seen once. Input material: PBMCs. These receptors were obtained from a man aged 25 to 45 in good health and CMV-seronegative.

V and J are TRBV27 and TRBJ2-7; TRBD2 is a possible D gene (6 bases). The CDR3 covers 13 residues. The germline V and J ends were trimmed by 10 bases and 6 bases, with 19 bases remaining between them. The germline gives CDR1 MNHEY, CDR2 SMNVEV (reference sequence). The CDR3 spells CATLGGRGSEQYF. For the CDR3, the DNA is TGTGCCACCCTAGGAGGCCGGGGGAGCGAGCAGTACTTC.

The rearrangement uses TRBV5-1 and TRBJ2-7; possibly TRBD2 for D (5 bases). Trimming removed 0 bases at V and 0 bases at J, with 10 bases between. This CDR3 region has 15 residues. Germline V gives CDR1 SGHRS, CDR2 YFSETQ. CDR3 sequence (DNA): TGCGCCAGCAGCTTGGGACGGGAAAGCTCCTACGAGCAGTACTTC. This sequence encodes CASSLGRESSYEQYF.

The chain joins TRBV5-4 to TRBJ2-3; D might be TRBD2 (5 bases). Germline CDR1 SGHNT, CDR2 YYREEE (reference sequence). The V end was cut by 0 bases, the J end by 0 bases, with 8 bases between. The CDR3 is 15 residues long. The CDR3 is CASSLGGRSTDTQYF. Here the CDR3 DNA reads TGTGCCAGCAGCTTGGGCGGGCGGAGCACAGATACGCAGTATTTT.

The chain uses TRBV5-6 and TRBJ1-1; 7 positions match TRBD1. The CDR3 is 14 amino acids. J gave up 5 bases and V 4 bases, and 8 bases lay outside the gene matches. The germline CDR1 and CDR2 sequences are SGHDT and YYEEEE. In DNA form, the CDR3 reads TGTGCCAGCAGCCCTAGGGGGCGCGAGACTGAAGCTTTCTTT. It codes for CASSPRGRETEAFF. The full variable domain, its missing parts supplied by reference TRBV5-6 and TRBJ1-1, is DAGVTQSPTHLIKTRGQQVTLRCSPKSGHDTVSWYQQALGQGPQFIFQYYEEEERQRGNFPDRFSGHQFPNYSSELNVNALLLGDSALYLCASSPRGRETEAFFGQGTRLTVV.

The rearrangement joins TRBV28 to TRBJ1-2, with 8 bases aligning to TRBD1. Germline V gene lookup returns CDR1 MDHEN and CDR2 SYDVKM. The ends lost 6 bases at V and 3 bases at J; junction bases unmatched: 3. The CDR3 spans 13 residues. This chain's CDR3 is CASRNRGDYGYTF. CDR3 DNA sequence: TGTGCCAGCAGAAACAGGGGGGACTATGGCTACACCTTC.

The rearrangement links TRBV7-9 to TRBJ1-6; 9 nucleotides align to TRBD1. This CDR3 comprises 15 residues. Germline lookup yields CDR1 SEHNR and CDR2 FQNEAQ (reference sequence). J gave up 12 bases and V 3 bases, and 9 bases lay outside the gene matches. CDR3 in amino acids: CASSFPGQGVLPLHF. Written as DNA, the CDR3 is TGTGCCAGCAGCTTTCCGGGACAGGGAGTCTTACCCCTCCACTTT.

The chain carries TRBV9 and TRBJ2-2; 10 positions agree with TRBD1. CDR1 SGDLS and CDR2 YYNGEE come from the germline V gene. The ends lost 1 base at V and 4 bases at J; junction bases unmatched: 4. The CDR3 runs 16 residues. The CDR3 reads CASSVTDRGSTGELFF. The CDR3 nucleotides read TGTGCCAGCAGCGTAACGGACAGGGGGAGCACCGGGGAGCTGTTTTTT.

CDR3 bases: TGTGCCAGCAGCTTAGCCAGCCTAGGACGGGGGGCAGATACGCAGTATTTT. Translating gives CASSLASLGRGADTQYF. V gene TRBV7-2 combines with J gene TRBJ2-3; 7 bases match TRBD2. CDR1 and CDR2 from the germline V gene are SGHTA and FQGNSA. This CDR3 has 17 amino acids. The V segment lost 0 bases and the J segment 4 bases; nucleotides outside the gene matches: 10.